The clone carrying this T cell receptor beta chain came up a few times. Its cognate antigen is unknown. Combining iRepertoire HTBI primers with Arm-PCR of CDR3 regions, the authors built TCR beta libraries. One entry per CDR3 protein, called by TCRdb with MiXCR from the multiplex PCR reads. This table holds around 300,000 distinct CDR3 sequences, 20% to 25% found once. Time point reported: persistent/refractory GD, antithyroid drugs over 5 years with positive TRAb. Following extraction of RNA from PBMCs, that RNA was used to make the TCR library. The collection involved drawing about 8.2 milliliters of peripheral blood into EDTA tubes. This specimen belongs to a study of regulatory T cells in long-lasting Graves disease. Study background: Disease was considered persistent Graves' disease after over 5 years of antithyroid drugs (with positive TSH receptor antibodies).

Study-level points and caveats: It was in persistent disease that TRBV28, TRBJ1-2 and TRBJ2-5 were favored. Persistent-disease Graves' patients showed less TCR diversity than new cases.

There are 17 residues in the CDR3. From germline, CDR1 is LGHDT and CDR2 YNNKEL (reference sequence). The V gene lost 2 bases and the J gene lost 0 bases, with 11 bases spanning the gap. This rearrangement joins TRBV3-1 to TRBJ2-6; D is uncertain. The sequenced sample was peripheral blood mononuclear cells (PBMCs), obtained when the disease was refractory, from a patient treated with antithyroid drugs. This clonotype was obtained from a female donor with Graves disease. The CDR3 reads CASSQQRPSSGANVLTF. Written as DNA, the CDR3 is TGTGCCAGCAGCCAACAGCGTCCCTCCTCTGGGGCCAACGTCCTGACTTTC.